The sequence of this TCR beta chain was determined in a study of blood T cell repertoires in COVID-19. About the study: Acute and convalescent COVID-19 specimens originated in the United States, Italy and Spain. From T cells, B-cell-depleted T cells, or PBMCs came the material, which was cDNA or gDNA.

In the authors' workflow: Amplification with reference gene primers provided the estimates of nucleated cell counts. Generated by immunoSEQ multiplex PCR, the TCRdb table keeps only in-frame clones and is missing some. The DNA was the basis for D and trimming; V, J and clone size are from that table. The sample includes around 260,000 clones, approximately 81% of them seen just once. The V end lost 8 bases, the J end lost 1 base, and 11 bases lay between the germline ends. The CDR3 totals 13 residues. CDR1 and CDR2 (germline): SNHLY, FYNNEI. This sequence joins TRBV2 and TRBJ1-1, with D maybe TRBD1 (6 bases). This TCR was sampled from a man in his 60s with acute or convalescent COVID-19. The specimen sequenced was peripheral blood. The CDR3 DNA reads as TGTGCCAGCCACAGGGCCGGGAACACTGAAGCTTTCTTT. It codes for CASHRAGNTEAFF.